This T cell receptor (beta chain) derives from a study of Graves' ophthalmopathy and Graves' hyperthyroidism. Active ophthalmopathy (CAS at least 3, NOSPECS at least 4), lasting under 3 months. An approximately 10 ml volume of fresh peripheral blood provided the PBMCs. The TCR beta CDR3 regions underwent amplification from RNA transcripts. The authors performed first-round RT-PCR with HTBI primers and then a second-round multiplex PCR. TCRdb re-called the multiplex PCR reads with MiXCR, one entry per CDR3 protein. The sample carries 57,000 or so distinct CDR3 sequences, under 55% recorded once. Details on this clonotype: What it recognizes is unknown.

General study results and limits: Blood repertoires reportedly contained most expanded thyroid clonotypes above 0.001 frequency. The study's model predicted ophthalmopathy progression at over 55% sensitivity and about 72% specificity.

V was clipped by 0 bases and J by 4 bases, with 9 bases between them. Germline CDR1 is MNHEY and CDR2 is SVGAGI. The CDR3 runs to 14 residues. This sequence originates from an adult woman with Graves' ophthalmopathy. The sequenced sample consisted of peripheral blood. This chain links TRBV6-5 with TRBJ1-1, with D uncertain. CDR3 nucleotides: TGTGCCAGCAGTTACTCAACTAGCGGCACTGAAGCTTTCTTT. Encoded protein: CASSYSTSGTEAFF.